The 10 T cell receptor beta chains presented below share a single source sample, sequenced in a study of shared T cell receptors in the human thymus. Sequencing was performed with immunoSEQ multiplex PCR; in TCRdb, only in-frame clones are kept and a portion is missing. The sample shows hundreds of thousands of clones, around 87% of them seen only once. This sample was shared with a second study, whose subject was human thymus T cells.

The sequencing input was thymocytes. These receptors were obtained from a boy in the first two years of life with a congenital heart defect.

The CDR3 is CASSPLGGGETQYF. The DNA for the CDR3 is TGTGCCAGCAGCCCACTGGGGGGGGGCGAGACCCAGTACTTC. This chain links TRBV13 with TRBJ2-5; D perhaps matches TRBD2 (7 bases). Trimming removed 5 bases at V and 5 bases at J, with 15 bases between. The germline V gene encodes CDR1 PRHDT and CDR2 FYEKMQ (reference sequence). The CDR3 consists of 14 residues.

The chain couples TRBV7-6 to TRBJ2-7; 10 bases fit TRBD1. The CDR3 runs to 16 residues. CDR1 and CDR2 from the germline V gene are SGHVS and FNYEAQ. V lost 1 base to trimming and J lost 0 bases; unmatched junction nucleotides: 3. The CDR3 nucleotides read TGTGCCAGCAGCTTAGTTGACAGGGGGCCCTCCTACGAGCAGTACTTC. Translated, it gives CASSLVDRGPSYEQYF. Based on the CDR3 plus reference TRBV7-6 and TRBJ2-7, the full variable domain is GAGVSQSPRYKVTKRGQDVALRCDPISGHVSLYWYRQALGQGPEFLTYFNYEAQQDKSGLPNDRFSAERPEGSISTLTIQRTEQRDSAMYRCASSLVDRGPSYEQYFGPGTRLTVT.

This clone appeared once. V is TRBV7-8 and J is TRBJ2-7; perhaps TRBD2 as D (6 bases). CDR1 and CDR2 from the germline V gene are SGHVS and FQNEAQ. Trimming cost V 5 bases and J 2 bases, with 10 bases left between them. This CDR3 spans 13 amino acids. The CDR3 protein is CASSAGPTYEQYF. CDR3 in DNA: TGTGCCAGCAGCGCGGGGCCTACCTACGAGCAGTACTTC.

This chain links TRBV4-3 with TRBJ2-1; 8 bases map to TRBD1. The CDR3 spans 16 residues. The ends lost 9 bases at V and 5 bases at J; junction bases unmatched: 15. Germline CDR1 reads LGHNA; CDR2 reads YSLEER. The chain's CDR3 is CASRGSTGQDHNEQFF. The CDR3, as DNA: TGCGCCAGTAGGGGGTCAACGGGACAGGACCACAATGAGCAGTTCTTC.

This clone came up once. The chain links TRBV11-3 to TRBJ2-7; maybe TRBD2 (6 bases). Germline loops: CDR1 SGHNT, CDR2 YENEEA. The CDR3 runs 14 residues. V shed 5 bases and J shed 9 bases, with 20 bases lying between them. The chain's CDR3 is CASSMEGSPVGQYF. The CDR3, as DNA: TGTGCCAGCAGCATGGAGGGATCCCCTGTGGGGCAGTACTTC.

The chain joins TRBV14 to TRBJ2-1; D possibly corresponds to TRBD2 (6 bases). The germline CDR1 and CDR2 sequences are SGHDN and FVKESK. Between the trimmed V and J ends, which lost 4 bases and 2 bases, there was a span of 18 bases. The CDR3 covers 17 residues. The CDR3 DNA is TGTGCCAGCAGCCCGAACCTTAGCGGCCCCCCCTACAATGAGCAGTTCTTC. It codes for CASSPNLSGPPYNEQFF.

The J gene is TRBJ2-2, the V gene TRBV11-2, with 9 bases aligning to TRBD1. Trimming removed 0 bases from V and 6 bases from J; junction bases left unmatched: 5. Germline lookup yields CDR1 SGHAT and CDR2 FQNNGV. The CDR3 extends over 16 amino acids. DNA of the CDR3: TGTGCCAGCAGCTTAGAATCGAGACAGGGGGCCGGGGAGCTGTTTTTT. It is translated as CASSLESRQGAGELFF.

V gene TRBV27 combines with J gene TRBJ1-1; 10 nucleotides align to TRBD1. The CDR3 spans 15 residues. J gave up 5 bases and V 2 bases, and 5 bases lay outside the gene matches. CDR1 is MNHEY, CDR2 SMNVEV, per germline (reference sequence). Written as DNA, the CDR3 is TGTGCCAGCAGTTTACAGGACAGGGGGGAAACTGAAGCTTTCTTT. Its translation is CASSLQDRGETEAFF.

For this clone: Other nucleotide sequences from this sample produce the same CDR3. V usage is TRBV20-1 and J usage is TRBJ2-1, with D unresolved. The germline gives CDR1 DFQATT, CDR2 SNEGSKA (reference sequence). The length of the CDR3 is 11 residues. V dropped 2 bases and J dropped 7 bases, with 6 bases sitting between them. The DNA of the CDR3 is TGCAGTGCTAGACCCGGTAATGAGCAGTTCTTC. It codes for CSARPGNEQFF.

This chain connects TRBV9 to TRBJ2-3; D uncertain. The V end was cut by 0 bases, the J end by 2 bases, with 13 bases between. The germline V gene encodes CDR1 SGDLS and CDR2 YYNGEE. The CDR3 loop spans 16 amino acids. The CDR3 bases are TGTGCCAGCAGCGTAGCGAGGCGAGATTACACAGATACGCAGTATTTT. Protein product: CASSVARRDYTDTQYF. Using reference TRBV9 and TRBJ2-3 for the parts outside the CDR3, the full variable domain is DSGVTQTPKHLITATGQRVTLRCSPRSGDLSVYWYQQSLDQGLQFLIQYYNGEERAKGNILERFSAQQFPDLHSELNLSSLELGDSALYFCASSVARRDYTDTQYFGPGTRLTVL.